This T cell receptor beta chain was observed in a study of OX40 agonist ivuxolimab in advanced cancers. Clones were sequenced by immunoSEQ multiplex PCR, and TCRdb holds only the in-frame ones, with some missing. The sample contains roughly 79,000 clones, about four fifths of which appear only once. The CDR3 runs to 15 residues. Germline trimming cut 3 bases from V and 0 bases from J; bases unmatched to any gene: 3. Germline-derived CDR1 and CDR2 are MNHEY and SMNVEV (reference sequence). The sequence was collected from an adult with an advanced solid tumor such as melanoma, head and neck, liver or kidney cancer. V is TRBV27 and J is TRBJ1-1, with 8 bases lining up with TRBD1. Material: CD4+ or CD8+ T cells sorted from blood, obtained in a trial of the OX40 agonist ivuxolimab. The CDR3 region is CASSFGTGLNTEAFF. CDR3 coding DNA: TGTGCCAGCAGTTTCGGGACAGGACTGAACACTGAAGCTTTCTTT.